Shown below are 8 T cell receptor beta chains from a single sample sequenced in a study of cytotoxic CD8 clonotypes in ibrutinib-treated CLL. Produced via immunoSEQ multiplex PCR; TCRdb's table is partial and in-frame only. Altogether around 70,000 clones are present, about nine tenths being singletons, with the ten largest covering 3% to 3.5%. Source: PBMCs, taken after 12 months of ibrutinib treatment. These TCRs come from a human donor with chronic lymphocytic leukemia.

The chain has TRBV7-6 and TRBJ1-5; D remains unclear. Germline V CDR1 and CDR2: SGHVS, FNYEAQ. The length of the CDR3 is 15 residues. Trimming left V 0 bases short and J 6 bases short, with 12 bases between. The CDR3, as DNA: TGTGCCAGCAGCTTAGCGATGGGAGCACCTCAGCCCCAGCATTTT. Its protein product is CASSLAMGAPQPQHF.

The chain links TRBV9 to TRBJ2-1, with D tentatively TRBD2 (6 bases). V lost 3 bases and J lost 5, with 21 bases in between. The length of the CDR3 is 17 residues. The germline CDR1 and CDR2 sequences are SGDLS and YYNGEE. The CDR3 bases are TGTGCCAGCAGCGCACCTGATGGTAGCGCGGGACACAATGAGCAGTTCTTC. The encoded protein is CASSAPDGSAGHNEQFF.

This sequence joins TRBV28 and TRBJ1-5; D unresolved. Germline CDR1 reads MDHEN; CDR2 reads SYDVKM. This CDR3 is 12 amino acids long. V lost 3 bases and J lost 5, with 5 bases in between. The CDR3 loop is CASSFQDQPQHF. As DNA, the CDR3 is TGTGCCAGCAGTTTCCAGGATCAGCCCCAGCATTTT.

The rearrangement links TRBV7-3 to TRBJ2-7; 7 nucleotides agree with TRBD1. The junction had 6 bases not matched to a gene; V was cut back by 5 bases and J by 2 bases. The V gene's germline CDR1 is SGHTA and CDR2 FQGTGA. The CDR3 length is 14 residues. The CDR3 nucleotides read TGTGCCAGCAGCCCCCGGACAGGAACCTACGAGCAGTACTTC. Translated: CASSPRTGTYEQYF.

The V gene is TRBV27, the J gene TRBJ1-2; 8 bases map to TRBD1. Germline V gene sequence: CDR1 MNHEY, CDR2 SMNVEV (reference sequence). Trimming took 6 bases from V and 2 from J; bases not matched to a gene: 2. The CDR3 is 13 amino acids. For the CDR3, the DNA is TGTGCCAGCAGCAACAGGGGGAACTATGGCTACACCTTC. It yields the protein CASSNRGNYGYTF.

V is TRBV7-8 and J is TRBJ2-2, with 7 bases that match TRBD1. Germline trimming cut 3 bases from V and 3 bases from J; bases unmatched to any gene: 7. The CDR3 consists of 16 residues. The germline gives CDR1 SGHVS, CDR2 FQNEAQ. CDR3 sequence: CASSFVGGRDTGELFF. The CDR3 coding sequence is TGTGCCAGCAGCTTCGTAGGGGGCCGGGACACCGGGGAGCTGTTTTTT.

The chain uses TRBV28 and TRBJ2-7; the D gene is possibly TRBD2 (6 bases). Trimming removed 6 bases from V and 7 bases from J, with 25 bases in between. The CDR3 runs 16 residues. Germline V lookup: CDR1 MDHEN, CDR2 SYDVKM. For the CDR3, the DNA is TGTGCCAGCAGCCCCTTTTCGGGACTGGGGTTGGGTGAGCAGTACTTC. As protein: CASSPFSGLGLGEQYF.

This clone was detected only a few times. The rearrangement links TRBV6-6 to TRBJ1-3; D call uncertain. This CDR3 is built from 14 residues. The V and J ends lost 2 bases and 0 bases respectively, with 5 bases between them. The germline V gene encodes CDR1 MNHNY and CDR2 SVGAGI (reference sequence). For the CDR3, the DNA is TGTGCCAGCAGTTACCTGGTCTCTGGAAACACCATATATTTT. Residues: CASSYLVSGNTIYF.